This T cell receptor beta chain was identified in a study of T-cell reconstitution after alpha-beta-depleted transplantation in children. The V segment lost 4 bases and the J segment 5 bases; nucleotides outside the gene matches: 6. CDR1 is SGHRS and CDR2 is YFSETQ in the germline V gene. The CDR3 consists of 14 residues. This clonotype was seen a handful of times. Unique molecular identifiers were incorporated during preparation of the TCRbeta library. Using its own MiXCR run on the PCR reads, TCRdb lists one record per CDR3 protein. This table has about 540,000 distinct CDR3 sequences, roughly 18% appearing once.

The material sequenced was PBMCs from the stem cell graft donor, taken from the stem cell graft. The clonotype was recovered from a human donor who donated a stem cell graft to a child with acute lymphoblastic leukemia. The chain recombines TRBV5-1 with TRBJ1-1; 9 nucleotides align to TRBD1. The chain's CDR3 is CASSSYGTGTEAFF. The CDR3 DNA reads TGCGCCAGCAGCAGCTACGGGACAGGGACTGAAGCTTTCTTT. Based on the CDR3 plus reference TRBV5-1 and TRBJ1-1, the full variable domain is KAGVTQTPRYLIKTRGQQVTLSCSPISGHRSVSWYQQTPGQGLQFLFEYFSETQRNKGNFPGRFSGRQFSNSRSEMNVSTLELGDSALYLCASSSYGTGTEAFFGQGTRLTVV.